Shown below are 9 T cell receptor beta chains from a single sample sequenced in a study of shared clonotypes between healthy human individuals. Generated by immunoSEQ multiplex PCR, the TCRdb table keeps only in-frame clones and is missing some. This table holds about 2.4 million clones, just over 90% found once. Sequencing was performed on naive CD4+ T cells sorted from blood. The subset is: CD45RA+ positively selected. These TCRs come from a man aged 18 to 30 in good health.

This clone was seen a handful of times. The rearrangement uses TRBV18 and TRBJ1-5; D not certain. This CDR3 region has 15 residues. V lost 3 bases, J lost 5 bases, and 14 bases lay in between. Per the germline V gene, CDR1 is KGHSH and CDR2 is LQKENI. CDR3 in DNA: TGTGCCAGCTCACCTCAGAGCGGGGAGCATCAGCCCCAGCATTTT. This sequence encodes CASSPQSGEHQPQHF.

As concerns this clone: The same CDR3 also results from other DNA sequences found in this sample. The genes are TRBV6-6 and TRBJ1-1, with D uncertain. With 2 bases removed from V and 2 bases from J, the gap between germline ends came to 6 bases. Germline assignment: CDR1 MNHNY and CDR2 SVGAGI (reference sequence). This CDR3 contains 13 residues. CDR3 coding DNA: TGTGCCAGCAGTTACCAAGGTAACACTGAAGCTTTCTTT. Its protein product is CASSYQGNTEAFF.

This clone was recorded only once. The rearrangement links TRBV25-1 to TRBJ2-3; TRBD2 aligns across 9 bases. The length of the CDR3 is 14 residues. CDR1 is MGHDK and CDR2 is SYGVNS in the germline V gene. The CDR3 region has the DNA TGTGCTTCAGCGTGGACTAGCGGCACAGATACGCAGTATTTT. Translating gives CASAWTSGTDTQYF.

The rearrangement joins TRBV30 to TRBJ2-5, with 10 positions matching TRBD1. Germline V gene data show CDR1 as GTSNPN and CDR2 as SVGIG (reference sequence). The CDR3 is 15 amino acids. V lost 0 bases to trimming and J lost 5 bases; unmatched junction nucleotides: 6. DNA of the CDR3: TGTGCCTGGAGTGTACGACCGGGACAGGGGGAGACCCAGTACTTC. It specifies CAWSVRPGQGETQYF.

A word on this clone: At the DNA level, this CDR3 is encoded by other sequences in the same sample as well. The chain has TRBV20-1 and TRBJ2-3, with D hard to call. The CDR3 has 10 amino acids. Trimming removed 3 bases at V and 6 bases at J, with 4 bases between. The germline V gene has CDR1 DFQATT and CDR2 SNEGSKA (reference sequence). This CDR3 is CSASVDTQYF. CDR3 in DNA: TGCAGTGCTAGTGTCGATACGCAGTATTTT.

This CDR3 is CASSLVQGLAGYTF. In DNA, the CDR3 is TGCGCCAGCAGCTTGGTGCAGGGGCTCGCTGGCTACACCTTC. This rearrangement joins TRBV5-1 to TRBJ1-2, with D perhaps matching TRBD1 (6 bases). Deletions cut 0 bases from V and 7 bases from J, with 13 bases between. Germline CDR1 and CDR2: SGHRS and YFSETQ. The CDR3 is made up of 14 amino acids.

The rearrangement links TRBV6-4 to TRBJ2-2, with 10 bases matching TRBD1. The junction had 13 bases not matched to a gene; V was cut back by 3 bases and J by 6 bases. The CDR3 length is 18 residues. Germline lookup yields CDR1 MRHNA and CDR2 SNTAGT. CDR3 coding DNA: TGTGCCAGCAGTGAAAAGAACCCGGGACAGGGGATGGCCGGGGAGCTGTTTTTT. Translating gives CASSEKNPGQGMAGELFF.

Concerning this clone: Other DNA sequences in this specimen translate into the identical CDR3. V usage is TRBV10-3 and J usage is TRBJ2-7; 7 bases align to TRBD2. The V segment lost 6 bases and the J segment 3 bases; nucleotides outside the gene matches: 2. This CDR3 contains 12 residues. The germline V gene encodes CDR1 ENHRY and CDR2 SYGVKD. CDR3 DNA sequence: TGTGCCATCAGCTCGGGGGGCTACGAGCAGTACTTC. This sequence encodes CAISSGGYEQYF.

V is TRBV7-3 and J is TRBJ2-3; 7 bases match TRBD1. Unmatched junction bases numbered 9, after V lost 5 bases and J lost 4 bases. The CDR3 is 15 residues long. Germline lookup yields CDR1 SGHTA and CDR2 FQGTGA. The CDR3 DNA sequence: TGTGCCAGCAGCGCACCGGGACAGTTGCCAGATACGCAGTATTTT. Its protein product is CASSAPGQLPDTQYF.